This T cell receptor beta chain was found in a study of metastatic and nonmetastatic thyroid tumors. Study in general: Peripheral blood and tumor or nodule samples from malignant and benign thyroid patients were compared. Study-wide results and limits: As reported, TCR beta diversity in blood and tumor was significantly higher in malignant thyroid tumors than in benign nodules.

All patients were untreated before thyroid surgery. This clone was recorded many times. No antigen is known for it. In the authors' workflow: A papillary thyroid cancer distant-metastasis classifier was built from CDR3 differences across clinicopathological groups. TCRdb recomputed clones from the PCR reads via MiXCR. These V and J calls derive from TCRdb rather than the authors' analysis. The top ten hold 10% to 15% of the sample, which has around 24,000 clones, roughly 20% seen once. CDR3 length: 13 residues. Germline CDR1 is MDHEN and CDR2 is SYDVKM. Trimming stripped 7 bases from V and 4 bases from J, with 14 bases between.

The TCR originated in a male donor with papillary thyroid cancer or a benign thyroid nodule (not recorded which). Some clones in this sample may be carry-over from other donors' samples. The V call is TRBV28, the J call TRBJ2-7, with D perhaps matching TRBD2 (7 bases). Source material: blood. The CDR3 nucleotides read TGTGCCAGCACCCTGGGGGGGGCATACGAGCAGTACTTC. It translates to CASTLGGAYEQYF.